One and the same sample provided the 5 T cell receptor beta chains below, sequenced in a study of blood T cell repertoires in COVID-19. Sequencing used immunoSEQ multiplex PCR; TCRdb keeps in-frame clones, though not all of them. The top ten clones hold roughly 12% of a sample with about 55,000 clones, approximately 85% of them seen once. Sequencing was carried out using peripheral blood. The source is a human donor in a cohort sampled during active COVID-19.

V gene TRBV5-1 combines with J gene TRBJ2-3, with D possibly matching TRBD1 (6 bases). There are 14 residues in the CDR3. The V gene lost 8 bases and the J gene lost 2 bases, with 15 bases spanning the gap. The germline V gene encodes CDR1 SGHRS and CDR2 YFSETQ. The chain's CDR3 is CASGGQDYTDTQYF. CDR3 nucleotides: TGCGCCAGTGGGGGACAAGACTACACAGATACGCAGTATTTT. Based on the CDR3 plus reference TRBV5-1 and TRBJ2-3, the full variable domain is KAGVTQTPRYLIKTRGQQVTLSCSPISGHRSVSWYQQTPGQGLQFLFEYFSETQRNKGNFPGRFSGRQFSNSRSEMNVSTLELGDSALYLCASGGQDYTDTQYFGPGTRLTVL.

The chain uses TRBV7-2 and TRBJ2-1; 8 bases match TRBD2. CDR3 length: 18 amino acids. V shed 1 base and J 3 bases; nucleotides not matched to a gene: 11. Germline V CDR1 and CDR2: SGHTA, FQGNSA. The CDR3 is CASSLGPQAAGVYNEQFF. The DNA for the CDR3 is TGTGCCAGCAGCTTAGGTCCTCAAGCAGCGGGAGTCTACAATGAGCAGTTCTTC.

The chain recombines TRBV6-6 with TRBJ2-7; D gene uncertain. Germline CDR1 and CDR2: MNHNY and SVGAGI (reference sequence). CDR3 length equals 12 residues. The V end lost 9 bases, the J end lost 0 bases, and 9 bases lay between the germline ends. The CDR3 sequence: CASADNSYEQYF. CDR3 nucleotide sequence: TGTGCCAGTGCCGACAACTCCTACGAGCAGTACTTC.

V and J are TRBV7-2 and TRBJ2-7, with 14 bases identical to TRBD2. J gave up 3 bases and V 5 bases, and 3 bases lay outside the gene matches. The V gene's germline CDR1 is SGHTA and CDR2 FQGNSA. The CDR3 is made up of 15 amino acids. CDR3 DNA: TGTGCCAGCAGCGGGACTAGCGGGAGAAACTACGAGCAGTACTTC. Amino acids: CASSGTSGRNYEQYF.

V usage is TRBV9 and J usage is TRBJ2-1; 15 nucleotides align to TRBD2. Germline CDR1 SGDLS, CDR2 YYNGEE. Trimming removed 3 bases from V and 4 bases from J; junction bases left unmatched: 8. This CDR3 region has 18 residues. The CDR3 protein is CASSERAGLAGGYNEQFF. In nucleotides, the CDR3 is TGTGCCAGCAGCGAAAGAGCTGGACTAGCGGGAGGGTACAATGAGCAGTTCTTC.